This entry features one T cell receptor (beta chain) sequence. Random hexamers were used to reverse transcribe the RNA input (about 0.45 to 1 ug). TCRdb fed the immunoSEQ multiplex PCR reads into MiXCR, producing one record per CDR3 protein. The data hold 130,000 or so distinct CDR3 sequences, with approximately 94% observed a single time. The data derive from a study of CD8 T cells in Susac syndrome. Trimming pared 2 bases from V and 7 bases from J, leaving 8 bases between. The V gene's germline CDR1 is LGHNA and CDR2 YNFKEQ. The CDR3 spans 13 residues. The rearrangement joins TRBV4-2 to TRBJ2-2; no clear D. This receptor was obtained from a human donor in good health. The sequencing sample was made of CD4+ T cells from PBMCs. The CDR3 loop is CASSQRLGGELFF. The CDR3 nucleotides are TGTGCCAGCAGCCAAAGGTTGGGCGGGGAGCTGTTTTTT.